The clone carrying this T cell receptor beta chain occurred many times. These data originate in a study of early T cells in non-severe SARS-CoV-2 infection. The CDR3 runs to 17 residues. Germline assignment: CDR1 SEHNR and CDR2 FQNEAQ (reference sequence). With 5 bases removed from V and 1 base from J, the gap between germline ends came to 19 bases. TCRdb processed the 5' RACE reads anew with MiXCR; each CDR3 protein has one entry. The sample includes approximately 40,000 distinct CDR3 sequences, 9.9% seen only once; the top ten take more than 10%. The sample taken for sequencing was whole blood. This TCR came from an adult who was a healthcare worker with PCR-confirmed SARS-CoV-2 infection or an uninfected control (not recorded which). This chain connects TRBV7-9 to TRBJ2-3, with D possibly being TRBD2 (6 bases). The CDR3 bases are TGTGCCAGCAGCCCCCACTCCGGGGGAATGGGCACAGATACGCAGTATTTT. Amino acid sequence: CASSPHSGGMGTDTQYF. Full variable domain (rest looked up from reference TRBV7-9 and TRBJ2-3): DTGVSQNPRHKITKRGQNVTFRCDPISEHNRLYWYRQTLGQGPEFLTYFQNEAQLEKSRLLSDRFSAERPKGSFSTLEIQRTEQGDSAMYLCASSPHSGGMGTDTQYFGPGTRLTVL.